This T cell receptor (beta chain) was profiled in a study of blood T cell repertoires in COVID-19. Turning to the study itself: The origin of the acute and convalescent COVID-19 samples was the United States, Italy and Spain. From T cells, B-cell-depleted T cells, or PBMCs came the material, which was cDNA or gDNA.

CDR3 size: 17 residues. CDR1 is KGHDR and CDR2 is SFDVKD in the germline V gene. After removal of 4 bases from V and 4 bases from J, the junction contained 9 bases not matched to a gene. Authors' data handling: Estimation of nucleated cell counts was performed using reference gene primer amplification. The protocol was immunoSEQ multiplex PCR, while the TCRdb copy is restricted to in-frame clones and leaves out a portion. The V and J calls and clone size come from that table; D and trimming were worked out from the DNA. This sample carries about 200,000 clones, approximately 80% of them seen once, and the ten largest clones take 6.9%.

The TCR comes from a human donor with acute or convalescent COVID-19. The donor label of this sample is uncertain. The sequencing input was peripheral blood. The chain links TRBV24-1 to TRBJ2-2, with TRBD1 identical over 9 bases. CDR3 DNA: TGTGCCACCAGTGAAACCGGGACAGGGAAGGGCACCGGGGAGCTGTTTTTT. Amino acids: CATSETGTGKGTGELFF.